One and the same sample provided the 15 T cell receptor beta chains below, sequenced in a study of CD8 T cells in ankylosing spondylitis. Using its own MiXCR run on the 5' RACE reads, TCRdb lists one record per CDR3 protein. The data contain roughly 100,000 distinct CDR3 sequences, roughly 8% of them singletons. Input material: blood, either unsorted or a sorted T cell fraction (not recorded which). The receptors originated from a male donor with ankylosing spondylitis or in good health (not recorded which).

This clonotype was observed at least ten times. The chain recombines TRBV10-3 with TRBJ1-2; no clear D. Trimming removed 10 bases at V and 2 bases at J, with 14 bases between. Germline CDR1 is ENHRY and CDR2 is SYGVKD. This CDR3 comprises 13 residues. This CDR3 is CATQTEKNYGYTF. CDR3 DNA sequence: TGTGCCACCCAGACCGAGAAGAACTATGGCTACACCTTC.

This clonotype was detected ten times or more. This chain links TRBV7-8 with TRBJ1-5, with D uncertain. The CDR3 extends over 13 amino acids. CDR1 and CDR2 from the germline V gene are SGHVS and FQNEAQ. Trimming left V 1 base short and J 10 bases short, with 11 bases between. The CDR3 is CASSLEIPLPQHF. As DNA, the CDR3 is TGTGCCAGCAGCTTAGAAATCCCTCTCCCCCAGCATTTT.

This clonotype was picked up many times. V and J are TRBV5-6 and TRBJ1-5, with D unclear. Germline V lookup: CDR1 SGHDT, CDR2 YYEEEE. V was trimmed by 4 bases and J by 1 base, leaving 12 bases between them. The length of the CDR3 is 15 residues. The CDR3 loop reads CASSLRGRSNQPQHF. CDR3 nucleotides: TGTGCCAGCAGCCTGCGCGGACGCAGCAATCAGCCCCAGCATTTT.

Details on this clonotype: Its ends do not fully match the called genes, so a read error is possible. The rearrangement uses TRBV4-2 and TRBJ2-5; TRBD1 agrees at 9 bases. Germline CDR1 LGHNA, CDR2 YNFKEQ. The CDR3 is 16 residues long. CDR3 in amino acids: CAGSQTGTGYQETQYF. The CDR3 DNA is TGTGCCGGCAGCCAAACCGGGACAGGGTACCAAGAGACCCAGTACTTC.

Only a few counts were recorded for this clonotype. V is TRBV7-8 and J is TRBJ1-2, with TRBD1 matching 8 bases. This CDR3 has 14 amino acids. Germline-derived CDR1 and CDR2 are SGHVS and FQNEAQ. V lost 5 bases to trimming and J lost 7 bases; unmatched junction nucleotides: 9. The CDR3 DNA reads as TGTGCCAGCAGCCCGACTCAGACAGGGGTTGGCTACACCTTC. This gives the protein CASSPTQTGVGYTF.

Worth noting for this clonotype: Being one base from a much bigger clone, this may be a read error. The V and J genes are TRBV3-1 and TRBJ2-7; 10 bases line up with TRBD2. The CDR3 runs to 13 residues. The V segment lost 9 bases and the J segment 7 bases; nucleotides outside the gene matches: 9. Germline loops: CDR1 LGHDT, CDR2 YNNKEL (reference sequence). CDR3 nucleotide sequence: TGTGCCAGGTCTAGCGGGAGAAGGAGTGAGCAGTACTTC. Its protein is CARSSGRRSEQYF.

This clonotype was seen many times. The chain couples TRBV20-1 to TRBJ2-7, with D unclear. Trimming left V 4 bases short and J 5 bases short, with 15 bases between. Germline CDR1 reads DFQATT; CDR2 reads SNEGSKA (reference sequence). The CDR3 contains 13 residues. CDR3 in amino acids: CSANDLATHEQYF. CDR3 coding DNA: TGCAGTGCTAACGACCTCGCGACGCACGAGCAGTACTTC.

In its sample, this clonotype was seen many times. The chain recombines TRBV27 with TRBJ1-6; 8 bases are a match to TRBD1. The CDR3 totals 15 residues. Germline-derived CDR1 and CDR2 are MNHEY and SMNVEV (reference sequence). V gave up 3 bases and J gave up 10 bases; unmatched junction bases: 8. The CDR3 nucleotides are TGTGCCAGCAGTTTCGGGAACAGGGGGGTCTCACCCCTCCACTTT. It yields the protein CASSFGNRGVSPLHF.

Many counts were recorded for this clonotype. The chain links TRBV12-3 or TRBV12-4 to TRBJ2-7, with 8 bases identical to TRBD1. This CDR3 is 15 amino acids long. V lost 2 bases to trimming and J lost 4 bases; unmatched junction nucleotides: 7. CDR3 nucleotide sequence: TGTGCCAGCAGTTTATACGGGACAGGTCCGTACGAGCAGTACTTC. Translated: CASSLYGTGPYEQYF.

This clonotype has ten or more counts. The chain is built from TRBV21-1 and TRBJ1-5; the table names TRBD1, a call not compared with the DNA. TRBV21-1 is recorded as a pseudogene. The CDR3 is made up of 13 amino acids. The CDR3 spells CASRRTSNQPQHF. CDR3 nucleotides: TGTGCCAGCAGGAGGACAAGCAATCAGCCCCAGCATTTT.

Remarks on this clonotype: Since a much larger clone is just one base distant, this may be a read error. The CDR3 nucleotides are TGTGCCAGCAGCTCCCCGAGACAGGGTCGTTACGAGCAGTACTTC. As protein: CASSSPRQGRYEQYF. The chain is built from TRBV6-5 and TRBJ2-7; the match to TRBD1 covers 7 bases. The CDR3 loop spans 15 amino acids. J was trimmed by 4 bases and V by 6 bases; bases with no gene match: 12. The germline V gene encodes CDR1 MNHEY and CDR2 SVGAGI.

This clonotype was detected many times. DNA of the CDR3: TGTGCCAGCAGTCTTGGGGGGCCTTATAGCAATCAGCCCCAGCATTTT. This sequence encodes CASSLGGPYSNQPQHF. The chain recombines TRBV12-3 or TRBV12-4 with TRBJ1-5; weak D call: TRBD1 (6 bases). The V gene lost 5 bases and the J gene lost 0 bases, with 14 bases spanning the gap. CDR3 length equals 16 residues.

In its sample, this clonotype was seen a few times. The chain combines TRBV12-3 or TRBV12-4 with TRBJ1-5, with D perhaps matching TRBD1 (5 bases). V was cut by 5 bases and J by 3 bases, with 14 bases left in between. The CDR3 runs 15 residues. The CDR3 DNA sequence: TGTGCCAGCAGTCTGCAGGGACTCCCCAATCAGCCCCAGCATTTT. As protein: CASSLQGLPNQPQHF.

The V call is TRBV20-1, the J call TRBJ1-1, with 7 bases matching TRBD1. The CDR3 runs 14 residues. Germline loops: CDR1 DFQATT, CDR2 SNEGSKA (reference sequence). V trimming: 0 bases; J trimming: 5 bases; junction bases outside the gene matches: 6. The CDR3 is CSARERGRRTEAFF. CDR3 in DNA: TGCAGTGCTAGAGAGAGGGGGCGTAGGACTGAAGCTTTCTTT.

The genes are TRBV7-9 and TRBJ2-7; TRBD1 matches at 9 bases. The CDR3 spans 13 residues. V shed 3 bases and J 8 bases; nucleotides not matched to a gene: 5. Germline CDR1 and CDR2: SEHNR and FQNEAQ (reference sequence). The CDR3: CASSFRDRAKQYF. The CDR3 DNA reads TGTGCCAGCAGCTTCCGGGACAGGGCTAAGCAGTACTTC.